This paragraph reports one TCR beta chain. Its specificity is unknown. Every donor contributed at least one pre-ART and at least two post-ART PBMC samples. The CDR3 extends over 16 amino acids. The germline V and J ends were trimmed by 4 bases and 0 bases, with 13 bases remaining between them. Germline CDR1 and CDR2: MNHNS and SASEGT. This record comes from a study of long-term antiretroviral therapy in people with HIV. The authors ran the immunoSEQ assay, v3.0, at survey level. TCRdb's copy holds only in-frame clones and misses some; the assay was immunoSEQ multiplex PCR. Among 35,000 to 50,000 clones listed, approximately 86% were seen once. General study findings and limits: Even long-term ART left TRB diversity below transplant donor controls, despite gains. All blood samples came from the years 2004 to 2017, possibly under older ART regimens. At every time point, clones expanded before ART dominated the repertoire.

This sequence originates from a woman aged 45-65 years with HIV. This chain uses TRBV6-1 with TRBJ1-5; D possibly corresponds to TRBD1 (5 bases). This specimen was unsorted PBMCs, taken 0.1 years before starting antiretroviral therapy. As DNA, the CDR3 is TGTGCCAGCAGTGGGGGTTTCGGGGCTAGCAATCAGCCCCAGCATTTT. Protein sequence: CASSGGFGASNQPQHF.